The 27 T cell receptor beta chains presented below share a single source sample, sequenced in a study of blood T cell repertoires in COVID-19 (dated by TCRdb to the early 2020s). Library prep was done by the immunoSEQ multiplex PCR assay. TCRdb obtained this table from immuneACCESS and retained in-frame rearrangements with V and J assigned. These tables miss some clones; where compared with another copy, unresolved V genes account for less than half of the shortfall, and the remainder is unexplained. The sample yields a few hundred thousand clones; 70% to 90% were counted once. The ten largest make up approximately 8.8% of the sample. The sequenced sample consisted of PBMCs or T cells enriched from blood (not recorded which). The receptors shown here come from a woman in her thirties or forties who had recovered from COVID-19.

Regarding this clone: Other DNA sequences in the sample encode the same CDR3. J is TRBJ2-7 and V is TRBV18; 9 nucleotides agree with TRBD1. J gave up 3 bases and V 2 bases, and 2 bases lay outside the gene matches. This CDR3 has 14 amino acids. From germline, CDR1 is KGHSH and CDR2 LQKENI. CDR3 region: CASSPGTGYYEQYF. CDR3 nucleotide sequence: TGTGCCAGCTCACCAGGGACAGGGTACTACGAGCAGTACTTC.

The rearrangement joins TRBV15 to TRBJ2-1, with a weak D call TRBD2 (6 bases). The CDR3 has 15 amino acids. V shed 0 bases and J shed 4 bases, with 10 bases lying between them. Germline CDR1 reads LNHNV; CDR2 reads YYDKDF (reference sequence). The CDR3 loop is CATSRDRGIYNEQFF. The DNA of the CDR3 is TGTGCCACCAGCAGAGATCGGGGGATTTACAATGAGCAGTTCTTC. The entire variable domain, with the rest obtained from reference TRBV15 and TRBJ2-1, is as follows: DAMVIQNPRYQVTQFGKPVTLSCSQTLNHNVMYWYQQKSSQAPKLLFHYYDKDFNNEADTPDNFQSRRPNTSFCFLDIRSPGLGDTAMYLCATSRDRGIYNEQFFGPGTRLTVL.

The genes are TRBV7-2 and TRBJ2-2; tentatively, D is TRBD1 (6 bases). CDR3 length equals 16 residues. V shed 0 bases and J shed 0 bases, with 8 bases lying between them. Germline CDR1 is SGHTA and CDR2 is FQGNSA. For the CDR3, the DNA is TGTGCCAGCAGCTTAGCAGGGACAACGAACACCGGGGAGCTGTTTTTT. Protein sequence: CASSLAGTTNTGELFF. The full variable domain, completed using reference TRBV7-2 and TRBJ2-2, is GAGVSQSPSNKVTEKGKDVELRCDPISGHTALYWYRQSLGQGLEFLIYFQGNSAPDKSGLPSDRFSAERTGGSVSTLTIQRTQQEDSAVYLCASSLAGTTNTGELFFGEGSRLTVL.

J is TRBJ1-4 and V is TRBV7-8; 8 nucleotides agree with TRBD1. J was trimmed by 8 bases and V by 0 bases; bases with no gene match: 5. From germline, CDR1 is SGHVS and CDR2 FQNEAQ. CDR3 length equals 15 residues. The chain's CDR3 is CASSLAAGGGEKLFF. CDR3 sequence (DNA): TGTGCCAGCAGCTTAGCAGCAGGGGGCGGCGAAAAACTGTTTTTT. The full variable domain, its missing parts supplied by reference TRBV7-8 and TRBJ1-4, is GAGVSQSPRYKVAKRGQDVALRCDPISGHVSLFWYQQALGQGPEFLTYFQNEAQLDKSGLPSDRFFAERPEGSVSTLKIQRTQQEDSAVYLCASSLAAGGGEKLFFGSGTQLSVL.

This chain joins TRBV7-9 and TRBJ2-7; D gene unclear. Germline loops: CDR1 SEHNR, CDR2 FQNEAQ (reference sequence). Trimming cost V 3 bases and J 4 bases, with 7 bases left between them. The CDR3 contains 12 residues. The CDR3 nucleotides read TGTGCCAGCAGCTTGTCGACTTACGAGCAGTACTTC. Translating it yields CASSLSTYEQYF.

The J gene is TRBJ1-1, the V gene TRBV6-5; 8 bases fit TRBD1. J gave up 1 base and V 2 bases, and 6 bases lay outside the gene matches. This CDR3 has 16 residues. Per the germline V gene, CDR1 is MNHEY and CDR2 is SVGAGI. This chain's CDR3 is CASSYGQGGGNTEAFF. The CDR3 coding sequence is TGTGCCAGCAGTTACGGACAGGGAGGGGGGAACACTGAAGCTTTCTTT.

V usage is TRBV7-3 and J usage is TRBJ2-4; TRBD2 might be the D (6 bases). Per the germline V gene, CDR1 is SGHTA and CDR2 is FQGTGA. V lost 5 bases, J lost 12 bases, and 17 bases lay in between. This CDR3 region has 13 residues. The CDR3 loop is CASSPAGPGHQYF. DNA of the CDR3: TGTGCCAGCAGCCCCGCGGGACCGGGCCATCAGTACTTC. Based on the CDR3 plus reference TRBV7-3 and TRBJ2-4, the full variable domain is GAGVSQTPSNKVTEKGKYVELRCDPISGHTALYWYRQSLGQGPEFLIYFQGTGAADDSGLPNDRFFAVRPEGSVSTLKIQRTERGDSAVYLCASSPAGPGHQYFGAGTRLSVL.

This chain links TRBV28 with TRBJ1-1; 7 bases agree with TRBD1. Germline lookup yields CDR1 MDHEN and CDR2 SYDVKM. With 6 bases clipped from V and 4 bases from J, the junction kept 14 bases outside the gene matches. The CDR3 is 16 residues long. The CDR3 sequence is CASSPLTNRGGTEAFF. The CDR3 nucleotides read TGTGCCAGCAGCCCATTAACTAACAGGGGAGGCACTGAAGCTTTCTTT.

This clone was recorded once. V is TRBV2 and J is TRBJ2-2; TRBD2 matches 9 bases. The CDR3 consists of 17 residues. V shed 4 bases, J shed 0 bases, and the junction held 6 bases outside the gene matches. The germline CDR1 and CDR2 sequences are SNHLY and FYNNEI. The CDR3 region is CASSAAGGVANTGELFF. The DNA for the CDR3 is TGTGCCAGCAGTGCAGCGGGGGGAGTCGCGAACACCGGGGAGCTGTTTTTT.

This clone was seen only once. This chain uses TRBV28 with TRBJ2-7; TRBD2 matches at 7 bases. Trimming removed 6 bases from V and 7 bases from J; junction bases left unmatched: 12. Germline values: CDR1 MDHEN, CDR2 SYDVKM. This CDR3 is 14 amino acids long. In DNA form, the CDR3 reads TGTGCCAGCAGCTTACGGGGGGTAATTGTGGAGCAGTACTTC. It translates to CASSLRGVIVEQYF.

The J gene is TRBJ2-7, the V gene TRBV7-8; D unresolved. Germline values: CDR1 SGHVS, CDR2 FQNEAQ. This CDR3 is built from 15 residues. Trimming cost V 8 bases and J 3 bases, with 20 bases left between them. CDR3 bases: TGTGCCAGCTACGACCCGGGTACACCTTACTACGAGCAGTACTTC. Translating it yields CASYDPGTPYYEQYF.

The sample holds a few counts of this clone. The chain combines TRBV7-2 with TRBJ2-1, with TRBD2 as a possible D gene (6 bases). Per germline, CDR1 SGHTA and CDR2 FQGNSA. This CDR3 has 14 amino acids. The V end lost 4 bases, the J end lost 9 bases, and 16 bases lay between the germline ends. For the CDR3, the DNA is TGTGCCAGCAGCTCTCGACTCGGGAGTAGTGAGCAGTTCTTC. Its protein is CASSSRLGSSEQFF.

Regarding this clone: The sample has other DNA sequences that encode this CDR3 too. The rearrangement uses TRBV27 and TRBJ1-1; 8 bases match TRBD1. The germline V gene has CDR1 MNHEY and CDR2 SMNVEV (reference sequence). CDR3 length equals 14 residues. V gave up 2 bases and J gave up 1 base; unmatched junction bases: 0. CDR3 in amino acids: CASSLQGANTEAFF. The DNA of the CDR3 is TGTGCCAGCAGTTTACAGGGGGCGAACACTGAAGCTTTCTTT.

In nucleotides, the CDR3 is TGTGCCAGCAGTTTCGGCAGGCTCGGGACCCAGTACTTC. Protein: CASSFGRLGTQYF. The V gene is TRBV12-3 or TRBV12-4, the J gene TRBJ2-5; no reliable D call. This CDR3 region has 13 residues. The ends were cut back, 3 bases at V and 7 bases at J, with 12 bases in the middle.

The chain joins TRBV2 to TRBJ2-3, with 14 nucleotides matching TRBD2. The CDR3 length is 15 residues. Trimming took 5 bases from V and 8 from J; bases not matched to a gene: 6. Germline V gene data show CDR1 as SNHLY and CDR2 as FYNNEI. CDR3 loop: CASSRLAGGPGTQYF. CDR3 bases: TGTGCCAGCAGTCGACTAGCGGGAGGGCCCGGTACGCAGTATTTT.

The chain recombines TRBV9 with TRBJ2-5, with TRBD2 identical over 8 bases. The CDR3 consists of 14 residues. V shed 2 bases, J shed 5 bases, and the junction held 5 bases outside the gene matches. Germline loops: CDR1 SGDLS, CDR2 YYNGEE. CDR3 residues: CASSVGGAGETQYF. For the CDR3, the DNA is TGTGCCAGCAGCGTCGGGGGGGCAGGTGAGACCCAGTACTTC.

The rearrangement uses TRBV30 and TRBJ1-4; TRBD1 matches 10 bases. The CDR3 has 12 amino acids. The V and J ends lost 8 bases and 11 bases, in that order; junction bases with no gene match: 8. CDR1 GTSNPN and CDR2 SVGIG come from the germline V gene (reference sequence). Here the CDR3 DNA reads TGTGCCGGGGGACAGGGGAAGGAGAAACTGTTTTTT. Translating gives CAGGQGKEKLFF. The full variable domain, rest sourced from reference TRBV30 and TRBJ1-4, is SQTIHQWPATLVQPVGSPLSLECTVEGTSNPNLYWYRQAAGRGLQLLFYSVGIGQISSEVPQNLSASRPQDRQFILSSKKLLLSDSGFYLCAGGQGKEKLFFGSGTQLSVL.

At least ten counts were recorded for this clone. This chain joins TRBV12-3 or TRBV12-4 and TRBJ1-1, with 10 bases matching TRBD1. The CDR3 consists of 13 residues. V dropped 1 base and J dropped 10; count of bases not matched to a gene: 3. CDR3 DNA: TGTGCCAGCAGTTTAGGGGACAGGGGAGCAGCTTTCTTT. This codes for CASSLGDRGAAFF.

The CDR3 loop is CASSSFPGELFF. CDR3 coding DNA: TGTGCCAGCAGCTCGTTTCCCGGGGAGCTGTTTTTT. This chain connects TRBV5-4 to TRBJ2-2; D not certain. Trimming stripped 3 bases from V and 6 bases from J, with 6 bases between. The CDR3 contains 12 residues. The germline CDR1 and CDR2 sequences are SGHNT and YYREEE (reference sequence). Together with reference TRBV5-4 and TRBJ2-2, the CDR3 gives the full variable domain: ETGVTQSPTHLIKTRGQQVTLRCSSQSGHNTVSWYQQALGQGPQFIFQYYREEENGRGNFPPRFSGLQFPNYSSELNVNALELDDSALYLCASSSFPGELFFGEGSRLTVL.

V and J are TRBV7-2 and TRBJ2-7, with 7 positions matching TRBD1. V trimming: 3 bases; J trimming: 0 bases; junction bases outside the gene matches: 8. The CDR3 sequence is 16 residues long. Germline values: CDR1 SGHTA, CDR2 FQGNSA. The DNA for the CDR3 is TGTGCCAGCAGCTTCTCAGGTTGGGACAGCTCCTACGAGCAGTACTTC. Its protein is CASSFSGWDSSYEQYF.

The chain couples TRBV28 to TRBJ2-7; weak D call: TRBD2 (5 bases). The V end was cut by 2 bases, the J end by 3 bases, with 17 bases between. The length of the CDR3 is 16 residues. The germline CDR1 and CDR2 sequences are MDHEN and SYDVKM. The CDR3 DNA follows: TGTGCCAGCAGTTTAAATCAAAGACTTCGGGGCTACGAGCAGTACTTC. The encoded protein is CASSLNQRLRGYEQYF.

The chain is built from TRBV29-1 and TRBJ2-7, with a possible D match to TRBD1 (6 bases). Trimming removed 2 bases from V and 5 bases from J, with 16 bases in between. The CDR3 runs 14 residues. Germline V CDR1 and CDR2: SQVTM, ANQGSEA. CDR3 nucleotides: TGCAGCGTTGAACTAAATGGCCAGGGGCACGAGCAGTACTTC. This encodes CSVELNGQGHEQYF.

The V call is TRBV7-8, the J call TRBJ1-2; no clear D gene. V lost 1 base and J 4 bases, leaving 13 bases between the germline ends. The CDR3 runs 15 residues. Per the germline V gene, CDR1 is SGHVS and CDR2 is FQNEAQ. DNA for the CDR3: TGTGCCAGCAGCTTAGTGCTCGGTTCCCCCTATGGCTACACCTTC. Amino acid sequence: CASSLVLGSPYGYTF.

This sequence joins TRBV19 and TRBJ1-1; weak D call: TRBD1 (6 bases). The CDR3 runs to 15 residues. Between the trimmed V and J ends, which lost 7 bases and 1 base, there was a span of 16 bases. Germline loops: CDR1 LNHDA, CDR2 SQIVND (reference sequence). The CDR3 spells CASTYSGTRNTEAFF. The CDR3 DNA follows: TGTGCCAGTACCTATAGTGGGACAAGGAACACTGAAGCTTTCTTT.

The chain is built from TRBV5-4 and TRBJ2-5, with D perhaps TRBD1 (6 bases). Per germline, CDR1 SGHNT and CDR2 YYREEE (reference sequence). With 4 bases removed from V and 0 bases from J, the gap between germline ends came to 13 bases. The CDR3 covers 15 residues. The chain's CDR3 is CASSKSGTNQETQYF. CDR3 bases: TGTGCCAGCAGCAAATCCGGGACAAACCAAGAGACCCAGTACTTC.

This chain links TRBV5-1 with TRBJ2-1; 8 nucleotides match TRBD2. J lost 4 bases, V lost 0 bases, and 0 bases had no gene match. Germline V gene sequence: CDR1 SGHRS, CDR2 YFSETQ. This CDR3 has 14 residues. The CDR3 coding sequence is TGCGCCAGCAGCTTGGCTAGCGGGTACAATGAGCAGTTCTTC. It codes for CASSLASGYNEQFF.

The chain couples TRBV5-1 to TRBJ1-2, with 11 positions matching TRBD1. Germline CDR1 and CDR2: SGHRS and YFSETQ. CDR3 length: 15 amino acids. Trimming cost V 0 bases and J 8 bases; bases outside gene matches: 6. The CDR3 bases are TGCGCCAGCAGCTTGGCCGGACAGGGGGCGCAAGGCTACACCTTC. Protein sequence: CASSLAGQGAQGYTF.